This T cell receptor beta chain was captured by sequencing in a study of T cells in Graves' hyperthyroidism and ophthalmopathy. Study conclusions and caveats: The model forecast ophthalmopathy, anticipating it by a median about six months before onset.

Orbital computed tomography and thyroid ultrasound, together with serum TRAb and thyroxine and clinical symptoms, were used for diagnoses. It was at first hyperthyroidism diagnosis, before any ophthalmopathy symptoms, that the blood sample was taken. Amplification of TCR beta CDR3 regions was performed using RNA transcripts as template. During a first-round RT-PCR of the TCR CDR3, the HTBI primer set was used. TCRdb recomputed calls from the multiplex PCR reads with MiXCR, one row per CDR3 protein. The data show over 120,000 distinct CDR3 sequences, approximately 20% seen once. CDR3 length: 15 amino acids. V lost 2 bases, J lost 7 bases, and 8 bases stayed unmatched. The table lists this clonotype with many counts. Its target is not known.

The chain links TRBV12-3 or TRBV12-4 to TRBJ1-5; TRBD1 matches at 7 bases. Input material: blood. The TCR originated in a woman aged 50 to 60 with Graves' hyperthyroidism that later progressed to Graves' ophthalmopathy. The CDR3 DNA reads as TGTGCCAGCAGTTTACTCCCCGACAGGGCCCAGCCCCAGCATTTT. Protein: CASSLLPDRAQPQHF.